This is a list of T cell receptor beta chains from one sample in a study of cytomegalovirus exposure and HLA in healthy donors. The repertoire was sequenced with immunoSEQ multiplex PCR; TCRdb's copy has only in-frame clones and lacks some. Among about 130,000 clones listed, nearly 90% were seen once. Sequenced: PBMCs. The receptors shown here come from a woman aged 18-29 years in good health and CMV-seronegative. Each CDR3 is given with its conserved first and last residue. D genes are given only for firm matches. Only part of the rows carry a size: once, few, many, or a class if the clone is expanded.

CDR3 length	J gene	clone size	D gene	V gene	CDR3 protein	CDR3 DNA
14	TRBJ2-1	few	TRBD1	TRBV19	CASSDGTVYNEQFF	TGTGCCAGTAGCGACGGGACAGTTTACAATGAGCAGTTCTTC
12	TRBJ2-1	.	.	TRBV28	CASNEGANEQFF	TGTGCCAGCAACGAAGGGGCTAATGAGCAGTTCTTC
12	TRBJ2-5	.	.	TRBV30	CAWSALQETQYF	TGTGCCTGGAGTGCCCTCCAAGAGACCCAGTACTTC
16	TRBJ2-5	.	.	TRBV5-1	CASSLVPSGNQETQYF	TGCGCCAGCAGCTTGGTGCCCAGCGGAAACCAAGAGACCCAGTACTTC
15	TRBJ1-2	.	TRBD1	TRBV4-2	CASSQVGPGTDGYTF	TGTGCCAGCAGCCAAGTCGGGCCCGGGACAGATGGCTACACCTTC
18	TRBJ1-1	.	TRBD1	TRBV27	CASIVSGDRGLGNTEAFF	TGTGCCAGCATCGTTAGTGGGGACAGGGGCCTCGGGAACACTGAAGCTTTCTTT
14	TRBJ2-5	once	TRBD2	TRBV2	CASSEPGGEETQYF	TGTGCCAGCAGTGAACCGGGGGGGGAGGAGACCCAGTACTTC
13	TRBJ2-1	once	.	TRBV10-1	CASSESTDNEQFF	TGCGCCAGCAGTGAGTCTACGGACAATGAGCAGTTCTTC
13	TRBJ1-4	.	.	TRBV6-1	CASSEAGVSWLFF	TGTGCCAGCAGTGAAGCAGGGGTCTCATGGCTGTTTTTT
17	TRBJ2-1	.	TRBD2	TRBV4-2	CASSQDKAGGSYNEQFF	TGTGCCAGCAGCCAAGATAAGGCGGGAGGTTCCTACAATGAGCAGTTCTTC
15	TRBJ2-3	.	TRBD1	TRBV15	CATSRGTGGEDTQYF	TGTGCCACCAGCAGGGGGACAGGGGGAGAGGATACGCAGTATTTT
14	TRBJ2-4	.	TRBD1	TRBV18	CASSPDRVQNIQYF	TGTGCCAGCTCACCCGACAGGGTCCAAAACATTCAGTACTTC
16	TRBJ2-5	.	TRBD2	TRBV7-2	CASRRNTGGPGETQYF	TGTGCCAGCAGACGCAACACGGGAGGGCCGGGGGAGACCCAGTACTTC
13	TRBJ1-2	few	.	TRBV7-9	CASSPSNVGAGGF	TGTGCCAGCAGCCCATCAAATGTGGGGGCAGGTGGCTTC
13	TRBJ2-1	.	TRBD1	TRBV7-6	CASSRQGDDEQFF	TGTGCCAGCTCCCGACAGGGGGATGATGAGCAGTTCTTC
15	TRBJ1-1	.	.	TRBV5-1	CASSLVPGENTEAFF	TGCGCCAGCAGCTTGGTGCCGGGAGAGAACACTGAAGCTTTCTTT
18	TRBJ2-1	.	.	TRBV4-3	CASSQDGDSGPPGDEQFF	TGCGCCAGCAGCCAAGATGGGGATAGCGGGCCCCCAGGGGATGAGCAGTTCTTC
14	TRBJ2-7	.	.	TRBV27	CASSFGDSSYEQYF	TGTGCCAGCAGTTTTGGAGACAGCTCCTACGAGCAGTACTTC
16	TRBJ1-5	.	.	TRBV15	CATSRDRELAGQPQHF	TGTGCCACCAGCAGAGACAGGGAACTTGCTGGTCAGCCCCAGCATTTT
17	TRBJ2-1	.	.	TRBV27	CASRTIQGIGPYNEQFF	TGTGCCAGCAGAACAATACAGGGAATCGGTCCCTACAATGAGCAGTTCTTC
16	TRBJ1-2	.	.	TRBV21-1	CASSKGGQGAGNGYTF	TGTGCCAGCAGCAAAGGCGGACAGGGGGCGGGGAATGGCTACACCTTC
15	TRBJ2-1	.	TRBD2	TRBV19	CASSNTGGSYNEQFF	TGTGCCAGTAGTAACACGGGGGGCTCCTACAATGAGCAGTTCTTC
15	TRBJ1-4	.	.	TRBV11-2	CASSPRGGESEKLFF	TGTGCCAGCAGCCCCAGAGGGGGGGAATCCGAAAAACTGTTTTTT
11	TRBJ1-2	.	.	TRBV7-9	CASEDSYGYTF	TGTGCCAGCGAGGACAGCTATGGCTACACCTTC
13	TRBJ2-1	.	.	TRBV28	CASKGKEVREQFF	TGTGCCAGCAAGGGCAAGGAGGTTCGTGAGCAGTTCTTC
15	TRBJ1-2	once	TRBD1	TRBV27	CASSPYQRQGLGYTF	TGTGCCAGCAGTCCCTACCAACGACAGGGCCTTGGCTACACCTTC
14	TRBJ2-1	.	TRBD1	TRBV11-3	CASSLGQQGSEQFF	TGTGCCAGCAGCTTAGGACAACAGGGGAGTGAGCAGTTCTTC
16	TRBJ2-6	.	.	TRBV29-1	CSALRDSDSGANVLTF	TGCAGCGCCCTCCGGGACTCCGACTCTGGGGCCAACGTCCTGACTTTC
15	TRBJ1-3	.	.	TRBV6-5	CASTRRLSYGNTIYF	TGTGCCAGCACCCGGCGGCTGTCCTACGGAAACACCATATATTTT
12	TRBJ2-7	.	.	TRBV10-3	CAISETGYEQYF	TGTGCCATCTCCGAGACGGGCTACGAGCAGTACTTC
15	TRBJ2-1	.	.	TRBV28	CASSLPGSRYNEQFF	TGTGCCAGCAGTTTACCAGGGTCCCGCTACAATGAGCAGTTCTTC
15	TRBJ1-4	.	.	TRBV2	CASSRSRGSDEKLFF	TGTGCCAGCAGCCGATCCCGGGGGAGTGATGAAAAACTGTTTTTT
12	TRBJ2-5	.	.	TRBV7-9	CASSYGVETQYF	TGTGCCAGCAGTTACGGGGTGGAGACCCAGTACTTC
15	TRBJ2-2	.	TRBD1	TRBV6-6	CASSYSGGYTGELFF	TGTGCCAGCAGTTACTCAGGGGGCTACACCGGGGAGCTGTTTTTT
18	TRBJ2-4	.	TRBD1	TRBV5-4	CASSWGQGASVAKNIQYF	TGTGCCAGCAGCTGGGGACAGGGGGCGAGTGTGGCCAAAAACATTCAGTACTTC
16	TRBJ2-3	.	TRBD2	TRBV5-1	CASSLLAGATQDTQYF	TGCGCCAGCAGCCTCTTAGCGGGGGCGACCCAGGATACGCAGTATTTT
14	TRBJ1-2	.	TRBD1	TRBV10-3	CAISTGESSYGYTF	TGTGCCATCAGTACAGGGGAGAGTAGCTATGGCTACACCTTC
15	TRBJ2-3	.	.	TRBV7-2	CASSLASGFGPAQYF	TGTGCCAGCAGCTTAGCTTCGGGGTTCGGGCCAGCGCAGTATTTT
16	TRBJ2-3	.	TRBD1	TRBV30	CAWSVSRTGDPDTQYF	TGTGCCTGGAGTGTAAGTAGGACAGGGGACCCAGATACGCAGTATTTT
14	TRBJ2-7	.	.	TRBV7-9	CASSLLSDGREQYF	TGTGCCAGCAGCTTATTAAGTGATGGGCGCGAGCAGTACTTC
13	TRBJ1-2	.	.	TRBV27	CASSGQYNYGYTF	TGTGCCAGCAGTGGACAGTATAACTATGGCTACACCTTC
16	TRBJ1-1	.	TRBD1	TRBV19	CASSMGQGRQVTEAFF	TGTGCCAGTAGTATGGGACAGGGGCGACAAGTCACTGAAGCTTTCTTT
14	TRBJ1-5	.	TRBD1	TRBV2	CASRWGQGYQPQHF	TGTGCCAGCAGATGGGGACAGGGCTATCAGCCCCAGCATTTT
14	TRBJ2-2	.	TRBD1	TRBV7-2	CASRRDRNTGELFF	TGTGCCAGCAGACGGGACAGGAACACCGGGGAGCTGTTTTTT
13	TRBJ1-5	.	TRBD1	TRBV2	CASREQGLQPQHF	TGTGCCAGCAGGGAACAGGGGTTACAGCCCCAGCATTTT
15	TRBJ2-7	.	TRBD2	TRBV5-8	CASSEGLAAGYEQYF	TGTGCCAGCAGCGAGGGACTAGCGGCGGGTTACGAGCAGTACTTC
15	TRBJ2-1	.	TRBD2	TRBV6-4	CASSELAGGWNEQFF	TGTGCCAGCAGTGAACTAGCGGGAGGATGGAATGAGCAGTTCTTC
14	TRBJ1-1	once	TRBD1	TRBV28	CASFTGTGITEAFF	TGTGCCAGTTTTACCGGGACAGGGATCACTGAAGCTTTCTTT
13	TRBJ1-2	few	.	TRBV25-1	CASSEPQGYGYTF	TGTGCCAGCAGTGAACCGCAGGGGTATGGCTACACCTTC
14	TRBJ2-7	many	.	TRBV23-1	CASSRTHNGYEQYF	TGCGCCAGCAGTCGAACACACAATGGCTACGAGCAGTACTTC
16	TRBJ1-6	.	.	TRBV21-1	CASRNRQGARNSPLHF	TGTGCCAGCAGAAATAGACAGGGGGCGAGGAATTCACCCCTCCACTTT
14	TRBJ2-4	.	.	TRBV6-1	CASSENPGVNIQYF	TGTGCCAGCAGTGAAAACCCAGGGGTAAACATTCAGTACTTC
14	TRBJ1-2	.	TRBD1	TRBV6-5	CASKRTGGDYGYTF	TGTGCCAGCAAGCGGACAGGGGGCGACTATGGCTACACCTTC
14	TRBJ2-1	.	.	TRBV5-1	CASKTGGSYNEQFF	TGCGCCAGCAAAACCGGGGGTTCCTACAATGAGCAGTTCTTC
14	TRBJ1-1	once	.	TRBV9	CASSPNTGNTEAFF	TGTGCCAGCAGCCCCAATACAGGGAACACTGAAGCTTTCTTT